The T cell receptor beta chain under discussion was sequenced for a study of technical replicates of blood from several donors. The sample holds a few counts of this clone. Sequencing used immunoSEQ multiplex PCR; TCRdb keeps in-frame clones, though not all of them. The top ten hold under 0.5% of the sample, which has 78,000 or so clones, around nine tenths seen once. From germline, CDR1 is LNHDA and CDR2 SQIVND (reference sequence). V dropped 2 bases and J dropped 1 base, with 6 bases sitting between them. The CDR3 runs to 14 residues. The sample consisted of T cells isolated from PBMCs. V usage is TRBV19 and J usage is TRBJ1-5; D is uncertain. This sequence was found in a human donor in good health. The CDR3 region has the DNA TGTGCCAGTAGTATACAACAGAGCAATCAGCCCCAGCATTTT. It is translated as CASSIQQSNQPQHF.